Below, one T cell receptor beta chain is given with its context. The germline CDR1 and CDR2 sequences are LNHNV and YYDKDF (reference sequence). The CDR3 is 16 amino acids. V shed 5 bases and J shed 0 bases, with 17 bases lying between them. The sample is drawn from a study of cytomegalovirus exposure and HLA in healthy donors. The PCR was carried out with 60 Vbeta primers and 13 Jbeta primers. Clones were read by immunoSEQ multiplex PCR, and TCRdb kept only the in-frame ones, dropping some. Among fewer than 350,000 clones listed, 70% to 90% were seen once. The sequenced sample consisted of PBMCs. The chain couples TRBV15 to TRBJ2-7; tentative D call: TRBD1 (8 bases). This receptor was identified in a woman aged 18 to 35 in good health and CMV-seronegative. CDR3: CATSDLQGGSSYEQYF. CDR3 in DNA: TGTGCCACCAGCGACCTACAGGGGGGGAGCTCCTACGAGCAGTACTTC. The variable domain in full, completed from reference TRBV15 and TRBJ2-7, reads DAMVIQNPRYQVTQFGKPVTLSCSQTLNHNVMYWYQQKSSQAPKLLFHYYDKDFNNEADTPDNFQSRRPNTSFCFLDIRSPGLGDTAMYLCATSDLQGGSSYEQYFGPGTRLTVT.